This is a list of T cell receptor beta chains from one sample in a study of cytotoxic CD8 clonotypes in ibrutinib-treated CLL. TCRdb's copy holds only in-frame clones and misses some; the assay was immunoSEQ multiplex PCR. Of about 140,000 clones listed, under 95% are singletons. The sequences come from PBMCs, collected after 12 months of ibrutinib treatment. Every receptor here comes from a human donor with chronic lymphocytic leukemia. The CDR3 runs from the conserved cysteine through the conserved F or W. D genes are given only for firm matches. The size field is filled for only some rows; it gives once, few, many or a size class.

>-|TRBV19|TRBJ1-5|TRBD1|12
TGTGCCAGCAAGGACAGGAAGGAGCCCCAGCATTTT
CASKDRKEPQHF
>-|TRBV4-3|TRBJ2-1|-|15
TGCGCCAGCAGCCAAGATCGGGACAACTACAATGAGCAGTTCTTC
CASSQDRDNYNEQFF
>-|TRBV19|TRBJ2-7|TRBD2|14
TGTGCCAGTAGTACCGGGACTAGCGGCTACGAGCAGTACTTC
CASSTGTSGYEQYF
>-|TRBV4-3|TRBJ1-2|-|14
TGCGCCAGCAGCCCCGAAGAGAGAGGCTATGGCTACACCTTC
CASSPEERGYGYTF
>once|TRBV19|TRBJ1-1|-|14
TGTGCCAGTAGTATTTCCCGCGACAAGGGTGAAGCTTTCTTT
CASSISRDKGEAFF
>-|TRBV29-1|TRBJ2-7|TRBD1|14
TGCAGCGTTGAAATGGGACAGGGAACCTACGAGCAGTACTTC
CSVEMGQGTYEQYF
>-|TRBV11-2|TRBJ2-7|-|16
TGTGCCAGCAGCTCCGAGACTGGTACAGTGGCCTACGAGCAGTACTTC
CASSSETGTVAYEQYF
>-|TRBV27|TRBJ2-3|-|12
TGTGCCAGCAGTAAACCCACAGATACGCAGTATTTT
CASSKPTDTQYF
>-|TRBV7-9|TRBJ2-3|TRBD1|15
TGTGCCAGCAGCACGGGACAGGGGGATATAGATACGCAGTATTTT
CASSTGQGDIDTQYF
>-|TRBV7-9|TRBJ1-2|TRBD1|16
TGTGCCAGCAGCGCCCCCGGGACAGGGTTTTTGTATGGCTACACCTTC
CASSAPGTGFLYGYTF
>-|TRBV10-2|TRBJ1-1|-|14
TGCGCCAGCAGGGGAGGCCCGCTGAACACTGAAGCTTTCTTT
CASRGGPLNTEAFF
>-|TRBV5-1|TRBJ2-5|-|13
TGCGCCAGCAGTCGGGCGGGTCCCGAGACCCAGTACTTC
CASSRAGPETQYF
>-|TRBV7-2|TRBJ1-4|TRBD1|15
TGTGCCAGCAGCTCCCAACAGGGGGCTGGGGAAAAACTGTTTTTT
CASSSQQGAGEKLFF
>-|TRBV6-5|TRBJ1-3|-|15
TGTGCCAGCAGTTACTCGTTAGACTCTGGAAACACCATATATTTT
CASSYSLDSGNTIYF
>-|TRBV27|TRBJ2-4|TRBD2|15
TGTGCCAGCAGTTCCTCGACTAGCGGGCCCCCCATTCAGTACTTC
CASSSSTSGPPIQYF
>once|TRBV9|TRBJ2-2|TRBD2|15
TGTGCCAGCAAGTCGGGAGGTCCCCTCTCCGGGGAGCTGTTTTTT
CASKSGGPLSGELFF
>-|TRBV7-9|TRBJ2-7|-|15
TGTGCCAGCAGCTTAAATGCCGGGGGACCGGACGAGCAGTACTTC
CASSLNAGGPDEQYF
>-|TRBV13|TRBJ2-6|-|15
TGTGCCAGCAGCCCCAGTGCCTCTGGGGCCAACGTCCTGACTTTC
CASSPSASGANVLTF
>-|TRBV9|TRBJ2-7|-|11
TGTGCCAGCAGCAGCTCCTACGAGCAGTACTTC
CASSSSYEQYF
>-|TRBV5-1|TRBJ2-3|TRBD2|15
TGCGCCAGCAGCTTGTCTACGGGGGGACCAGATACGCAGTATTTT
CASSLSTGGPDTQYF
>-|TRBV2|TRBJ1-2|TRBD1|15
TGTGCCAGCAGGATTGACAGGGGTACGGACTATGGCTACACCTTC
CASRIDRGTDYGYTF
>-|TRBV18|TRBJ2-2|-|14
TGTGCCAGCTCTCTCAACAGTGTGACCGGGGAGCTGTTTTTT
CASSLNSVTGELFF
>-|TRBV28|TRBJ1-5|-|14
TGTGCCAGCAGTTTTACGGGGGTGAGCCAGCCCCAGCATTTT
CASSFTGVSQPQHF
>-|TRBV7-9|TRBJ1-1|-|15
TGTGCCAGCAGCTTATCTAACGGGCCGGACACTGAAGCTTTCTTT
CASSLSNGPDTEAFF
>-|TRBV30|TRBJ2-5|-|12
TGTGCCTGGAGTGCCCGACAAGAGACCCAGTACTTC
CAWSARQETQYF
>-|TRBV7-3|TRBJ2-7|TRBD2|17
TGTGCCAGCAGCTTACACCCAAATCTAGCGGAGCTGTACGAGCAGTACTTC
CASSLHPNLAELYEQYF
>-|TRBV11-2|TRBJ2-1|TRBD2|14
TGTGCCAGCAGCCCTCAGCGGGGAATGAATGAGCAGTTCTTC
CASSPQRGMNEQFF
>-|TRBV4-3|TRBJ2-7|TRBD1|13
TGCGCCAGCAGCCACAGGACAGGGTACGAGCAGTACTTC
CASSHRTGYEQYF
>-|TRBV7-2|TRBJ2-2|-|13
TGTGCCAGCAGCTCGGTGAACACCGGGGAGCTGTTTTTT
CASSSVNTGELFF
>-|TRBV19|TRBJ1-4|TRBD1|15
TGTGCCAGTAGCCCAACAGGGGCAACTAATGAAAAACTGTTTTTT
CASSPTGATNEKLFF
>-|TRBV2|TRBJ2-1|-|17
TGTGCCAGCAGTGAAAACCGGCAGGGGAAATGGAACAATGAGCAGTTCTTC
CASSENRQGKWNNEQFF
>-|TRBV7-2|TRBJ1-5|-|12
TGTGCCAGCAGCTTAAACAATCAGCCCCAGCATTTT
CASSLNNQPQHF
>-|TRBV5-1|TRBJ2-1|TRBD2|17
TGCGCCAGCAGCGGAAAGCGCTGGACTAGCGGGAGCGATGAGCAGTTCTTC
CASSGKRWTSGSDEQFF
>-|TRBV4-1|TRBJ2-7|-|16
TGCGCCAGCAGCCAAGATCGAAGGAGGAGCTCCTACGAGCAGTACTTC
CASSQDRRRSSYEQYF
>-|TRBV9|TRBJ2-2|-|13
TGTGCCAGCAGCGTAGGGCTAGAGGGGGAGCTGTTTTTT
CASSVGLEGELFF
>-|TRBV6-1|TRBJ2-7|TRBD2|14
TGTGCCAGCAGGGGACTAGCGGGAGTTTCCGAGCAGTACTTC
CASRGLAGVSEQYF
>-|TRBV30|TRBJ1-5|-|15
TGTGCCTGGAGTGTACCTGGGGGGAACAATCAGCCCCAGCATTTT
CAWSVPGGNNQPQHF
>-|TRBV6-4|TRBJ2-1|-|15
TGTGCCAGCTCTCTTGGGGCGAGCTCCTACAATGAGCAGTTCTTC
CASSLGASSYNEQFF
>-|TRBV19|TRBJ1-1|-|13
TGTGCCAGTAATCGGGGCCCGAACACTGAAGCTTTCTTT
CASNRGPNTEAFF
>-|TRBV18|TRBJ2-6|-|16
TGTGCCAGCTCACCAGCCAGGGCCGCTGGGGCCAACGTCCTGACTTTC
CASSPARAAGANVLTF
>once|TRBV7-9|TRBJ2-1|TRBD2|15
TGTGCCAGCAGCCTTCTAGCGGGAGGGCCCTATGAGCAGTTCTTC
CASSLLAGGPYEQFF
>few|TRBV27|TRBJ1-5|-|14
TGTGCCACCGCGATAGTGCATGGCAATCAGCCCCAGCATTTT
CATAIVHGNQPQHF
>-|TRBV15|TRBJ1-1|TRBD1|16
TGTGCCACCAGCAGAGCCCTAGACAGGGCCACGGCTGAAGCTTTCTTT
CATSRALDRATAEAFF
>-|TRBV11-3|TRBJ2-1|TRBD2|17
TGTGCCAGCAGCTTAGATAGCCTAGCGGGAGCTTCCAATGAGCAGTTCTTC
CASSLDSLAGASNEQFF